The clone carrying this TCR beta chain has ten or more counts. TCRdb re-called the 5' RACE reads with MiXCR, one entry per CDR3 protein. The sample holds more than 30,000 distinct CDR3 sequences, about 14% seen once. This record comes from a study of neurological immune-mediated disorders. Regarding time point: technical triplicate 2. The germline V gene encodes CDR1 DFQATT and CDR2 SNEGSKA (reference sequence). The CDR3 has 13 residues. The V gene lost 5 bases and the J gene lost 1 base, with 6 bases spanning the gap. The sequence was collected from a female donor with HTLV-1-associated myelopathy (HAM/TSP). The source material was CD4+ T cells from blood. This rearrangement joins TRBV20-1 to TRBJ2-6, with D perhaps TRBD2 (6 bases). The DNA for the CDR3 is TGCAGTGCTCGGGGGTCTGGGGCCAACGTCCTGACTTTC. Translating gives CSARGSGANVLTF.